The 5 T cell receptor beta chains in this list originate from one sample, sequenced in a study of CD8+CD57+ T cells in acquired aplastic anemia. Previously, flow cytometry had revealed CD8+CD57+ cell expansion in the patients chosen for sequencing. Profiles of TCR beta VDJ and CDR3 were generated from a genomic DNA template. One entry per CDR3 protein results from TCRdb running MiXCR on the reads. This table holds some 150,000 distinct CDR3 sequences, around 48% found once. Sequenced: sorted CD4+, CD8+, or CD8+CD57+ T cells (not recorded which) from PBMCs. These receptors all come from a human donor with aplastic anemia.

The V and J genes are TRBV20-1 and TRBJ1-1; D not resolved. Germline V lookup: CDR1 DFQATT, CDR2 SNEGSKA (reference sequence). This CDR3 has 14 amino acids. The ends were cut back, 6 bases at V and 2 bases at J, with 16 bases in the middle. This chain's CDR3 is CSAIRRRINTEAFF. For the CDR3, the DNA is TGCAGTGCCATACGGAGGAGAATAAACACTGAAGCTTTCTTT.

This clonotype was recorded many times. The rearrangement uses TRBV7-9 and TRBJ1-1; 10 bases are a match to TRBD1. CDR3 size: 15 residues. The junction had 9 bases not matched to a gene; V was cut back by 6 bases and J by 5 bases. The germline V gene has CDR1 SEHNR and CDR2 FQNEAQ (reference sequence). The CDR3 DNA reads as TGTGCCAGCAGATCCGGGACAGGGGTTGGAACTGAAGCTTTCTTT. Translated, it gives CASRSGTGVGTEAFF. Complete variable domain (other parts from reference TRBV7-9 and TRBJ1-1): DTGVSQNPRHKITKRGQNVTFRCDPISEHNRLYWYRQTLGQGPEFLTYFQNEAQLEKSRLLSDRFSAERPKGSFSTLEIQRTEQGDSAMYLCASRSGTGVGTEAFFGQGTRLTVV.

This clonotype has only a few counts. A read error is possible here, since a much larger clone lies one base away. The rearrangement links TRBV19 to TRBJ1-4; D remains unclear. This CDR3 region has 13 residues. Germline V gives CDR1 LNHDA, CDR2 SQIVND (reference sequence). CDR3 in DNA: TGTACCAGTAGTGTTCTATGGGGTGAAAAACTGTTTTTT. This translates into CTSSVLWGEKLFF.

The chain employs TRBV6-2 or TRBV6-3 and TRBJ1-5; D possibly corresponds to TRBD1 (5 bases). This CDR3 contains 16 residues. Germline assignment: CDR1 MNHEY and CDR2 SVGEGT. Between the trimmed V and J ends, which lost 6 bases and 9 bases, there was a span of 24 bases. CDR3 DNA: TGTGCCAGCAGCCCCCCGGGGGGATCTTATATCAGGCCCCAGCATTTT. It specifies CASSPPGGSYIRPQHF.

The rearrangement uses TRBV20-1 and TRBJ2-3; D is unclear. The CDR3 spans 14 residues. CDR1 is DFQATT and CDR2 is SNEGSKA in the germline V gene (reference sequence). V lost 6 bases and J 1 base, leaving 14 bases between the germline ends. In DNA form, the CDR3 reads TGCAGTGCCCGCGACCCCACCCGCACAGATACGCAGTATTTT. Protein product: CSARDPTRTDTQYF.